The 28 T cell receptor beta chains presented below share a single source sample, sequenced in a study of beta chain features in type 1 diabetes. The entirety of the isolated RNA underwent reverse transcription, so expressed TCRB transcripts were sequenced. Assay used: immunoSEQ multiplex PCR; TCRdb lists only in-frame clones, some missing. The sample records about 140,000 clones, 6.9% being singletons. The specimen was central memory CD4+ T cells from blood. Receptors originate from a woman aged 30 to 39 in good health.

In this sample, this clone turned up a few times. This chain connects TRBV28 to TRBJ2-1; 15 positions agree with TRBD2. V gave up 6 bases and J gave up 8 bases; unmatched junction bases: 5. CDR3 length: 15 amino acids. Germline CDR1 MDHEN, CDR2 SYDVKM. The CDR3 protein is CASSSGLAGGYEQFF. CDR3 coding DNA: TGTGCCAGCAGCTCGGGACTAGCGGGAGGCTATGAGCAGTTCTTC.

This clone was counted only a few times. This rearrangement joins TRBV19 to TRBJ2-3; maybe TRBD2 (5 bases). V was trimmed by 4 bases and J by 7 bases, leaving 18 bases between them. The CDR3 totals 15 residues. CDR1 is LNHDA, CDR2 SQIVND, per germline (reference sequence). For the CDR3, the DNA is TGTGCCAGTAGTACAGACGGTACCCGAGGGAATACGCAGTATTTT. It yields the protein CASSTDGTRGNTQYF.

This clone was detected a few times. The chain carries TRBV5-4 and TRBJ2-7; the D gene is possibly TRBD2 (6 bases). From germline, CDR1 is SGHNT and CDR2 YYREEE (reference sequence). V lost 0 bases to trimming and J lost 2 bases, with 9 bases between them. The length of the CDR3 is 14 residues. The CDR3 nucleotides are TGTGCCAGCAGCTTGGTTGGCGGGGCCTACGAGCAGTACTTC. This sequence encodes CASSLVGGAYEQYF.

J is TRBJ2-5 and V is TRBV7-8; D is possibly TRBD2 (6 bases). From germline, CDR1 is SGHVS and CDR2 FQNEAQ. V was trimmed by 6 bases and J by 1 base, leaving 12 bases between them. This CDR3 is built from 14 residues. Here the CDR3 reads CASSFSGVQETQYF. In nucleotides, the CDR3 is TGTGCCAGCAGTTTTAGCGGAGTCCAAGAGACCCAGTACTTC.

The sample holds a few counts of this clone. The chain recombines TRBV7-2 with TRBJ1-2; TRBD1 matches 9 bases. With 4 bases clipped from V and 2 bases from J, the junction kept 8 bases outside the gene matches. The germline gives CDR1 SGHTA, CDR2 FQGNSA. The CDR3 totals 16 residues. CDR3 sequence: CASSSPGGQGNYGYTF. CDR3 nucleotides: TGTGCCAGCAGCTCTCCCGGCGGACAGGGGAACTATGGCTACACCTTC.

CDR3 amino acids: CASSPPRSRWDEQFF. The CDR3 DNA follows: TGTGCCAGCAGCCCCCCGAGGTCCCGTTGGGATGAGCAGTTCTTC. The chain couples TRBV5-4 to TRBJ2-1; no clear D. The V gene's germline CDR1 is SGHNT and CDR2 YYREEE (reference sequence). The CDR3 runs 15 residues. V was pared by 4 bases and J by 8 bases, with 19 bases between.

The sample holds a few counts of this clone. The rearrangement links TRBV25-1 to TRBJ2-3; 8 bases align to TRBD2. This CDR3 contains 16 residues. CDR1 MGHDK and CDR2 SYGVNS come from the germline V gene. Trimming removed 5 bases from V and 2 bases from J; junction bases left unmatched: 9. The CDR3 reads CASSPPGGLDTDTQYF. In DNA, the CDR3 is TGTGCCAGCAGTCCGCCGGGGGGGCTGGACACAGATACGCAGTATTTT.

The chain recombines TRBV5-1 with TRBJ2-5; 10 nucleotides line up with TRBD1. This CDR3 contains 14 residues. The junction had 5 bases not matched to a gene; V was cut back by 5 bases and J by 4 bases. The germline V gene encodes CDR1 SGHRS and CDR2 YFSETQ. CDR3 sequence reads: CASRADRGRETQYF. Written as DNA, the CDR3 is TGCGCCAGCAGAGCCGACAGGGGGCGAGAGACCCAGTACTTC.

The gene calls are TRBV19 and TRBJ2-7; 11 bases are a match to TRBD2. The trim removed 5 bases at V and 2 bases at J, leaving 2 bases unmatched. Germline V CDR1 and CDR2: LNHDA, SQIVND (reference sequence). The CDR3 covers 14 residues. CDR3: CASSETSGTYEQYF. CDR3 nucleotide sequence: TGTGCCAGTAGTGAGACTAGCGGGACCTACGAGCAGTACTTC.

The V gene is TRBV9, the J gene TRBJ2-7, with D possibly being TRBD1 (6 bases). This CDR3 contains 15 residues. The V gene lost 0 bases and the J gene lost 2 bases, with 12 bases spanning the gap. The germline V gene encodes CDR1 SGDLS and CDR2 YYNGEE. Here the CDR3 DNA reads TGTGCCAGCAGCGTAGGTGGGACAAATCCCTACGAGCAGTACTTC. Translated, it gives CASSVGGTNPYEQYF.

The sample holds a few counts of this clone. The V gene is TRBV7-9, the J gene TRBJ2-1; no clear D gene. The CDR3 has 13 residues. Germline loops: CDR1 SEHNR, CDR2 FQNEAQ (reference sequence). The V end lost 4 bases, the J end lost 1 base, and 5 bases lay between the germline ends. This CDR3 reads CASSYLSYNEQFF. In DNA, the CDR3 is TGTGCCAGCAGCTATCTATCCTACAATGAGCAGTTCTTC. Full variable domain (rest looked up from reference TRBV7-9 and TRBJ2-1): DTGVSQNPRHKITKRGQNVTFRCDPISEHNRLYWYRQTLGQGPEFLTYFQNEAQLEKSRLLSDRFSAERPKGSFSTLEIQRTEQGDSAMYLCASSYLSYNEQFFGPGTRLTVL.

Details on this clone: Germline and junction disagree at one end, which may indicate a read error. The rearrangement links TRBV7-7 to TRBJ2-3, with TRBD2 as a possible D gene (5 bases). CDR3 length equals 14 residues. The germline V gene encodes CDR1 SSHAT and CDR2 FNYEAQ (reference sequence). The CDR3 DNA reads TGTGCTAGCAATCCGCTAGCTAGCACAGATACGCAGTATTTT. Residues: CASNPLASTDTQYF.

The rearrangement links TRBV7-3 to TRBJ2-3; D gene ambiguous. V lost 5 bases and J 0 bases, leaving 12 bases between the germline ends. Per the germline V gene, CDR1 is SGHTA and CDR2 is FQGTGA. The CDR3 has 15 residues. Here the CDR3 reads CASSQLAHSTDTQYF. CDR3 coding DNA: TGTGCCAGCAGCCAATTGGCCCATAGCACAGATACGCAGTATTTT.

Many counts were recorded for this clone. V usage is TRBV5-4 and J usage is TRBJ2-6; maybe TRBD2 (7 bases). Trimming removed 3 bases from V and 3 bases from J, with 13 bases in between. CDR3 length: 16 amino acids. The germline gives CDR1 SGHNT, CDR2 YYREEE (reference sequence). CDR3 coding DNA: TGTGCCAGCAGCTCCGGCGGGGGCGGTGGGGCCAACGTCCTGACTTTC. It translates to CASSSGGGGGANVLTF.

The gene calls are TRBV19 and TRBJ2-3; 15 bases are shared with TRBD2. The germline CDR1 and CDR2 sequences are LNHDA and SQIVND (reference sequence). V trimming: 8 bases; J trimming: 8 bases; junction bases outside the gene matches: 5. The CDR3 is made up of 14 amino acids. CDR3 nucleotides: TGTGCCAGTGGACTAGCGGGAGGGCCCACTACGCAGTATTTT. The encoded protein is CASGLAGGPTTQYF.

This clone was seen a handful of times. The chain recombines TRBV4-2 with TRBJ2-5, with 8 nucleotides matching TRBD1. The CDR3 is 13 amino acids. Germline-derived CDR1 and CDR2 are LGHNA and YNFKEQ. V lost 0 bases to trimming and J lost 11 bases; unmatched junction nucleotides: 5. The CDR3 nucleotides are TGTGCCAGCAGCCAAGATCACAGGGGGGAGCAGTACTTC. Residues: CASSQDHRGEQYF.

This clone was counted a few times. The chain joins TRBV6-5 to TRBJ1-5; the D is unclear. V gave up 2 bases and J gave up 0 bases, with 11 bases separating them. CDR1 is MNHEY and CDR2 is SVGAGI in the germline V gene. The CDR3 length is 16 residues. CDR3 nucleotide sequence: TGTGCCAGCAGTTACGGGAGGAGAGCTAGCAATCAGCCCCAGCATTTT. Its protein is CASSYGRRASNQPQHF.

The sample holds many counts of this clone. The V call is TRBV7-2, the J call TRBJ2-5; D call uncertain. The CDR3 totals 15 residues. Germline CDR1 reads SGHTA; CDR2 reads FQGNSA. V lost 5 bases and J lost 0, with 13 bases in between. CDR3 DNA sequence: TGTGCCAGCAGCCCGGAATGGGCTTACCAAGAGACCCAGTACTTC. Translation gives CASSPEWAYQETQYF.

This clone was observed at least ten times. The chain links TRBV7-9 to TRBJ1-5; 8 bases are a match to TRBD1. Trimming at V came to 2 bases and at J to 0 bases, leaving 0 bases not matched to a gene. Germline V gene lookup returns CDR1 SEHNR and CDR2 FQNEAQ (reference sequence). The CDR3 has 15 residues. CDR3 in DNA: TGTGCCAGCAGCTTACAGGGGGCTAGCAATCAGCCCCAGCATTTT. Translation: CASSLQGASNQPQHF.

In this sample, this clone turned up a few times. This chain joins TRBV7-3 and TRBJ2-2, with D possibly being TRBD2 (5 bases). V dropped 1 base and J dropped 6 bases, with 18 bases sitting between them. Per germline, CDR1 SGHTA and CDR2 FQGTGA. The CDR3 has 17 amino acids. CDR3 loop: CASSLRRRVGSPGELFF. CDR3 sequence (DNA): TGTGCCAGCAGCTTAAGGCGGCGGGTGGGGTCCCCCGGGGAGCTGTTTTTT.

This clone has more than one count but fewer than ten. The chain couples TRBV4-1 to TRBJ2-5, with D perhaps TRBD1 (6 bases). Looked up from germline, CDR1 is MGHRA and CDR2 is YSYEKL. V was cut by 3 bases and J by 1 base, with 12 bases left in between. This CDR3 spans 15 amino acids. The CDR3 spells CASSHNRDVQETQYF. CDR3 in DNA: TGCGCCAGCAGCCATAACAGGGATGTCCAAGAGACCCAGTACTTC.

This clone was seen more than once but under ten times. Other nucleotide sequences in the sample specify the same CDR3. The rearrangement joins TRBV28 to TRBJ1-1, with TRBD1 as a possible D gene (6 bases). The CDR3 sequence is 15 residues long. Germline V lookup: CDR1 MDHEN, CDR2 SYDVKM. V was clipped by 6 bases and J by 1 base, with 15 bases between them. The CDR3 bases are TGTGCCAGCAGCCCGACAGGTGGAGGGAACACTGAAGCTTTCTTT. Translation: CASSPTGGGNTEAFF.

In this sample, this clone turned up a few times. The CDR3 DNA sequence: TGTGCCAGCAGTCATACCCCCGCGGGACCGAATGAGCAGTTCTTC. Its protein product is CASSHTPAGPNEQFF. The rearrangement joins TRBV6-6 to TRBJ2-1; possibly TRBD2 for D (6 bases). The CDR3 runs 15 residues. V was shortened by 5 bases and J by 7 bases, with 18 bases between the two germline ends. CDR1 MNHNY and CDR2 SVGAGI come from the germline V gene (reference sequence).

This sequence joins TRBV6-6 and TRBJ1-5, with 8 bases that match TRBD1. The CDR3 loop spans 16 amino acids. Trimming took 8 bases from V and 1 from J; bases not matched to a gene: 10. In germline, CDR1 is MNHNY, CDR2 SVGAGI (reference sequence). The CDR3 sequence: CASGRQGRNSNQPQHF. The CDR3, as DNA: TGTGCCAGCGGTAGACAGGGGCGCAACAGCAATCAGCCCCAGCATTTT.

The V call is TRBV2, the J call TRBJ2-4; a weak D match, TRBD1 (6 bases). Trimming shortened V by 3 bases and J by 0 bases, and 12 bases separated the two germline ends. The CDR3 length is 16 residues. From germline, CDR1 is SNHLY and CDR2 FYNNEI. CDR3 bases: TGTGCCAGCAGTGACACAGGGATCCTAGCCAAAAACATTCAGTACTTC. This translates into CASSDTGILAKNIQYF.

This clone came up a few times. The chain recombines TRBV7-3 with TRBJ2-1; TRBD2 matches 9 bases. Germline CDR1 and CDR2: SGHTA and FQGTGA. With V trimmed by 5 bases and J by 7 bases, 6 bases remained unmatched. The CDR3 sequence is 14 residues long. The DNA of the CDR3 is TGTGCCAGCAGCCTTAGCGGGAGTTGGAATGAGCAGTTCTTC. Its translation is CASSLSGSWNEQFF. The variable domain in full, with the rest retrieved from reference TRBV7-3 and TRBJ2-1, is GAGVSQTPSNKVTEKGKYVELRCDPISGHTALYWYRQSLGQGPEFLIYFQGTGAADDSGLPNDRFFAVRPEGSVSTLKIQRTERGDSAVYLCASSLSGSWNEQFFGPGTRLTVL.

The rearrangement links TRBV27 to TRBJ2-1, with TRBD2 matching over 9 bases. There are 16 residues in the CDR3. With V trimmed by 5 bases and J by 8 bases, 13 bases remained unmatched. The germline gives CDR1 MNHEY, CDR2 SMNVEV (reference sequence). Here the CDR3 reads CASSPPWNSGSHEQFF. The DNA for the CDR3 is TGTGCCAGCAGTCCACCCTGGAATAGCGGGAGCCATGAGCAGTTCTTC.

The rearrangement uses TRBV9 and TRBJ1-1; the D gene is possibly TRBD1 (6 bases). Germline CDR1 is SGDLS and CDR2 is YYNGEE. Deletions cut 5 bases from V and 0 bases from J, with 11 bases between. The CDR3 extends over 14 amino acids. CDR3 sequence: CASSRGQVNTEAFF. For the CDR3, the DNA is TGTGCCAGCAGTAGGGGACAAGTGAACACTGAAGCTTTCTTT. The entire variable domain, with the rest obtained from reference TRBV9 and TRBJ1-1, is as follows: DSGVTQTPKHLITATGQRVTLRCSPRSGDLSVYWYQQSLDQGLQFLIQYYNGEERAKGNILERFSAQQFPDLHSELNLSSLELGDSALYFCASSRGQVNTEAFFGQGTRLTVV.